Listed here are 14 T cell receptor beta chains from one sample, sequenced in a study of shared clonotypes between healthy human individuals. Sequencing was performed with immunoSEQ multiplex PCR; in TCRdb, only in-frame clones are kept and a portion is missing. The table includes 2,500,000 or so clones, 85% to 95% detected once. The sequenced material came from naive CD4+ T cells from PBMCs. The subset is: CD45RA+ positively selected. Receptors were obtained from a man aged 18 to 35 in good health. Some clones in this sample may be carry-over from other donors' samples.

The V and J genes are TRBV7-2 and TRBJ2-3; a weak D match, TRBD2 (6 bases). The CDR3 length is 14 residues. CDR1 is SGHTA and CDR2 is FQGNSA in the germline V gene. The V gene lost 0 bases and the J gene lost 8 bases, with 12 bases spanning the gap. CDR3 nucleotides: TGTGCCAGCAGCTTAGCGCGGGAAGCGGTTACGCAGTATTTT. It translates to CASSLAREAVTQYF.

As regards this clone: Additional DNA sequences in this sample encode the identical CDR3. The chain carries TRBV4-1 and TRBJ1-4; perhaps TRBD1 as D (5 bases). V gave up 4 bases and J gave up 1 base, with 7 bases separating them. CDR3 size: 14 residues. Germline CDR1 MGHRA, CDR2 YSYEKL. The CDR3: CASSRQGTNEKLFF. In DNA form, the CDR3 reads TGCGCCAGCAGCCGGCAGGGAACTAATGAAAAACTGTTTTTT.

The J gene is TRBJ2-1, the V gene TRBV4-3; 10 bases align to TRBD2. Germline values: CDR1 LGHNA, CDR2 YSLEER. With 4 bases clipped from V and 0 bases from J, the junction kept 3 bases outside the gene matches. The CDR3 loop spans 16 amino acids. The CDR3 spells CASSLGLAASYNEQFF. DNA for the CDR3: TGCGCCAGCAGCCTCGGACTAGCGGCCTCCTACAATGAGCAGTTCTTC.

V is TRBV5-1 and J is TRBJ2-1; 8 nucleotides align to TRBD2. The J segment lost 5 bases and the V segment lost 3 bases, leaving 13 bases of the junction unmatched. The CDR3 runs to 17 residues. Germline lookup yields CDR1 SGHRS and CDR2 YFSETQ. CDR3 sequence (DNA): TGCGCCAGCAGCTACCGCTCCCGGACTAGCACTCACAATGAGCAGTTCTTC. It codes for CASSYRSRTSTHNEQFF.

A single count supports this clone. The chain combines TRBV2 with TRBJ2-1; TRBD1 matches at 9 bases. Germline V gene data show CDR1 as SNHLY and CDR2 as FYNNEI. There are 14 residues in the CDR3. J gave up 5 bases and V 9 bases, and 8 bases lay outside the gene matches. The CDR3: CARQSGTGHNEQFF. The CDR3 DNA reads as TGTGCCAGACAGTCCGGGACAGGGCACAATGAGCAGTTCTTC.

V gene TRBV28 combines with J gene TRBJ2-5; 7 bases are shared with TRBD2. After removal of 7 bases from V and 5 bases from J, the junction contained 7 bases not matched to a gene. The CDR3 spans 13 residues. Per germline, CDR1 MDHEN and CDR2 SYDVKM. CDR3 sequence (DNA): TGTGCCAGCAACCCGGGGGGAGGGGAGACCCAGTACTTC. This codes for CASNPGGGETQYF.

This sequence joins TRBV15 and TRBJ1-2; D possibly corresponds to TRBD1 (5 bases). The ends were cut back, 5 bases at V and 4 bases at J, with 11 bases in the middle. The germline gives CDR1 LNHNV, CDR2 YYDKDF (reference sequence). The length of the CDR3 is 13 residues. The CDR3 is CATSSGLGYGYTF. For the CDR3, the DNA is TGTGCCACCAGCTCAGGGTTGGGCTATGGCTACACCTTC. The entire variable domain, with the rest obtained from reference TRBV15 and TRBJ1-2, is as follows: DAMVIQNPRYQVTQFGKPVTLSCSQTLNHNVMYWYQQKSSQAPKLLFHYYDKDFNNEADTPDNFQSRRPNTSFCFLDIRSPGLGDTAMYLCATSSGLGYGYTFGSGTRLTVV.

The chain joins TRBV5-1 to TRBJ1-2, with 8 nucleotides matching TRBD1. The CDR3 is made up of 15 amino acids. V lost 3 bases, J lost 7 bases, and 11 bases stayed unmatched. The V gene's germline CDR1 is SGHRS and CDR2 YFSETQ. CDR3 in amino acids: CASSSSDRGGSGYTF. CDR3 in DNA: TGCGCCAGCAGCTCCTCCGACAGGGGAGGGAGTGGCTACACCTTC.

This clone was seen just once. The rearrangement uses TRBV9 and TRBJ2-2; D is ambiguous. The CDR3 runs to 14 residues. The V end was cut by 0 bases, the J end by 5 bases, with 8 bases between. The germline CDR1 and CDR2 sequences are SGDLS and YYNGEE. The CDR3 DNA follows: TGTGCCAGCAGCGTAGGCGGTTTAACCGGGGAGCTGTTTTTT. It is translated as CASSVGGLTGELFF. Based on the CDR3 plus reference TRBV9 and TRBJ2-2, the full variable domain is DSGVTQTPKHLITATGQRVTLRCSPRSGDLSVYWYQQSLDQGLQFLIQYYNGEERAKGNILERFSAQQFPDLHSELNLSSLELGDSALYFCASSVGGLTGELFFGEGSRLTVL.

CDR3 DNA sequence: TGCAGCGTTGAAGATGAGAGGGCACGGAGGACCCAGTACTTC. The encoded protein is CSVEDERARRTQYF. The chain uses TRBV29-1 and TRBJ2-5; tentatively, D is TRBD2 (5 bases). This CDR3 contains 14 residues. Germline-derived CDR1 and CDR2 are SQVTM and ANQGSEA. The V end lost 0 bases, the J end lost 7 bases, and 15 bases lay between the germline ends.

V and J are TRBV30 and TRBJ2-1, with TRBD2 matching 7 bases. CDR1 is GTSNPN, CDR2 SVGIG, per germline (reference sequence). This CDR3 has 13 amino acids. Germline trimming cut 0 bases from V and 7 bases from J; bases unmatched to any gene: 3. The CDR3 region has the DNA TGTGCCTGGAGTGTTGGGACTACGAATGAGCAGTTCTTC. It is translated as CAWSVGTTNEQFF.

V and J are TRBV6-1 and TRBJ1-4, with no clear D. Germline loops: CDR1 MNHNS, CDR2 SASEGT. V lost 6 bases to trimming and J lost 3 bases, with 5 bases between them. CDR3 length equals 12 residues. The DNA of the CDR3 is TGTGCCAGCAGGGTGCCTAATGAAAAACTGTTTTTT. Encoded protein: CASRVPNEKLFF.

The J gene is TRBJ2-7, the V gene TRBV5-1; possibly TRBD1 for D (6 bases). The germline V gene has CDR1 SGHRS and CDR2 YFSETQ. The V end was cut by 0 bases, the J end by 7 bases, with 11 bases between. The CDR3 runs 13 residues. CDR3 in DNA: TGCGCCAGCAGCTTGGGGCCAGACAGGGAGCAGTACTTC. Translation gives CASSLGPDREQYF.

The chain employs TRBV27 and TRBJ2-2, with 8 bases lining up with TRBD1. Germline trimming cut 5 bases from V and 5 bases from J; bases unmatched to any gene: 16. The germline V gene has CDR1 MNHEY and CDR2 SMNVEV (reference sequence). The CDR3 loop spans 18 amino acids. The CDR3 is CASSKGSRTGGGTGELFF. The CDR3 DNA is TGTGCCAGCAGTAAGGGGTCCAGAACAGGGGGTGGGACCGGGGAGCTGTTTTTT.